One and the same sample provided the 21 T cell receptor beta chains below, sequenced in a study of CD8+ T cells in alopecia areata. TCR sequencing used cDNA made by reverse transcription of extracted RNA. Measured with immunoSEQ multiplex PCR; TCRdb has only the in-frame clones, and not every one. The sample records around 200,000 clones, about 60% being singletons. Regarding treatment: oral pan-JAK inhibitor, 5-10 mg twice daily. The material sequenced was CD8+ T cells sorted from blood, taken at week 24, from a patient treated with tofacitinib. Receptors were obtained from a human donor with alopecia areata.

Regarding this clone: The sample carries other DNA sequences with the same CDR3. The V call is TRBV30, the J call TRBJ2-7; a possible D gene is TRBD2 (6 bases). Germline V gene sequence: CDR1 GTSNPN, CDR2 SVGIG (reference sequence). Trimming pared 2 bases from V and 0 bases from J, leaving 8 bases between. The CDR3 consists of 13 residues. The CDR3 DNA reads TGTGCCTGGAGTACGGGAGACTCCTACGAGCAGTACTTC. Translated: CAWSTGDSYEQYF.

The chain is built from TRBV29-1 and TRBJ1-1; the D gene is possibly TRBD1 (5 bases). CDR3 size: 15 residues. Per germline, CDR1 SQVTM and CDR2 ANQGSEA. Trimming pared 4 bases from V and 1 base from J, leaving 16 bases between. The CDR3 sequence is CSVAGTAERNTEAFF. The CDR3 nucleotides read TGCAGCGTTGCAGGGACCGCGGAAAGGAACACTGAAGCTTTCTTT.

This clone was observed a handful of times. The rearrangement joins TRBV10-3 to TRBJ2-2; no clear D. CDR1 ENHRY and CDR2 SYGVKD come from the germline V gene. Deletions cut 7 bases from V and 2 bases from J, with 8 bases between. This CDR3 region has 13 residues. CDR3 DNA: TGTGCCATCAAAACAGACAACACCGGGGAGCTGTTTTTT. This codes for CAIKTDNTGELFF.

This clone was picked up one time. V usage is TRBV30 and J usage is TRBJ1-2; no definite D call. This CDR3 comprises 15 residues. Trimming left V 1 base short and J 1 base short, with 13 bases between. The germline V gene has CDR1 GTSNPN and CDR2 SVGIG (reference sequence). CDR3 in amino acids: CAWSGGDPINYGYTF. The CDR3 nucleotides are TGTGCCTGGAGTGGAGGAGACCCGATTAACTATGGCTACACCTTC.

The V and J genes are TRBV27 and TRBJ1-1; weak D call: TRBD1 (5 bases). V was pared by 0 bases and J by 1 base, with 9 bases between. CDR3 length: 15 amino acids. Germline V CDR1 and CDR2: MNHEY, SMNVEV (reference sequence). CDR3 protein: CASSLSFGGNTEAFF. CDR3 DNA: TGTGCCAGCAGTTTATCCTTTGGGGGGAACACTGAAGCTTTCTTT.

This clone was seen more than once but under ten times. This chain connects TRBV5-6 to TRBJ2-5; D may match TRBD1 or TRBD2 (5 bases each). This CDR3 has 13 amino acids. Trimming pared 4 bases from V and 4 bases from J, leaving 11 bases between. Germline CDR1 and CDR2: SGHDT and YYEEEE. The CDR3 nucleotides are TGTGCCAGCAGCCCGGGGACGGGAGAGACCCAGTACTTC. Translation: CASSPGTGETQYF.

In regard to this clone: Germline is not matched at one junction end, which may reflect a read error. The rearrangement uses TRBV29-1 and TRBJ2-3; D may correspond to TRBD1 or TRBD2 (6 bases each). Germline CDR1 and CDR2: SQVTM and ANQGSEA. CDR3 size: 15 residues. The CDR3 spells CSIEDRGGITDTQYF. In DNA, the CDR3 is TGCAGCATTGAAGATCGAGGGGGGATCACAGATACGCAGTATTTT.

Turning to this clone: One end of the junction varies from germline; a read error may be responsible. This chain uses TRBV13 with TRBJ2-7; D could derive from TRBD1 or TRBD2 (5 bases each). The germline V gene has CDR1 PRHDT and CDR2 FYEKMQ (reference sequence). The CDR3 length is 16 residues. The CDR3 DNA follows: TGTGCCAGCAGTTTAGGACACCGGGACCCCCTCTACGAGCAGTACTTC. This encodes CASSLGHRDPLYEQYF.

The chain has TRBV11-1 and TRBJ2-1, with D possibly matching TRBD2 (6 bases). The CDR3 loop spans 14 amino acids. Trimming removed 3 bases from V and 1 base from J, with 7 bases in between. CDR1 is SGHAT and CDR2 is FQDESV in the germline V gene (reference sequence). The chain's CDR3 is CASSLGTSYNEQFF. The CDR3 DNA reads as TGTGCCAGCAGCTTGGGGACTTCCTACAATGAGCAGTTCTTC.

This chain uses TRBV30 with TRBJ2-7; D call uncertain. The CDR3 has 15 amino acids. V was pared by 3 bases and J by 3 bases, with 18 bases between. Germline V gene data show CDR1 as GTSNPN and CDR2 as SVGIG (reference sequence). Here the CDR3 DNA reads TGTGCCTGGAGGGCCGTTGAGGCCCCTTACTACGAGCAGTACTTC. Protein sequence: CAWRAVEAPYYEQYF.

This clone was picked up a small number of times. The rearrangement uses TRBV5-1 and TRBJ1-1, with D possibly being TRBD1 (6 bases). The V end was cut by 4 bases, the J end by 3 bases, with 25 bases between. Germline V gene lookup returns CDR1 SGHRS and CDR2 YFSETQ. The CDR3 is made up of 18 amino acids. The CDR3 loop is CASSPNTDRIAGDTEAFF. CDR3 in DNA: TGCGCCAGCAGCCCGAACACCGACAGGATAGCCGGGGACACTGAAGCTTTCTTT.

The chain couples TRBV29-1 to TRBJ2-7, with 8 bases matching TRBD1. V lost 4 bases, J lost 4 bases, and 9 bases stayed unmatched. Germline CDR1 SQVTM, CDR2 ANQGSEA. The CDR3 extends over 14 amino acids. The CDR3 here is CSVGRAGGTYEQYF. The CDR3 DNA sequence: TGCAGCGTTGGGCGTGCAGGGGGCACATACGAGCAGTACTTC.

The chain is built from TRBV29-1 and TRBJ1-1; D gene uncertain. The CDR3 is 11 amino acids. V was trimmed by 7 bases and J by 1 base, leaving 7 bases between them. The germline V gene encodes CDR1 SQVTM and CDR2 ANQGSEA. The CDR3 reads CSAKGNTEAFF. The CDR3 DNA is TGCAGCGCCAAGGGGAACACTGAAGCTTTCTTT.

The chain joins TRBV7-2 to TRBJ1-2; D unclear. The CDR3 consists of 12 residues. From germline, CDR1 is SGHTA and CDR2 FQGNSA. V shed 3 bases and J shed 4 bases, with 6 bases lying between them. The CDR3 reads CASSLAIYGYTF. CDR3 DNA sequence: TGTGCCAGCAGCTTGGCCATCTATGGCTACACCTTC.

V is TRBV19 and J is TRBJ1-6, with D perhaps TRBD1 (5 bases). The CDR3 has 16 amino acids. V lost 3 bases and J 7 bases, leaving 16 bases between the germline ends. The germline V gene has CDR1 LNHDA and CDR2 SQIVND (reference sequence). The CDR3 loop is CASSIWADSPNSPLHF. As DNA, the CDR3 is TGTGCCAGTAGTATTTGGGCTGACAGTCCCAATTCACCCCTCCACTTT.

This chain connects TRBV5-6 to TRBJ2-7, with D possibly TRBD1 on 5 matching bases. This CDR3 is 13 amino acids long. Germline V lookup: CDR1 SGHDT, CDR2 YYEEEE. Trimming took 4 bases from V and 5 from J, leaving 13 bases between them. The CDR3: CASSTSGSDEQYF. The DNA of the CDR3 is TGTGCCAGCAGCACTTCAGGGTCGGACGAGCAGTACTTC.

V usage is TRBV27 and J usage is TRBJ2-7; D ambiguous. Germline CDR1 and CDR2: MNHEY and SMNVEV (reference sequence). The CDR3 runs 14 residues. Between the trimmed V and J ends, which lost 6 bases and 3 bases, there was a span of 15 bases. In DNA, the CDR3 is TGTGCCAGCAGCAACGCAGGACCATACTACGAGCAGTACTTC. This sequence encodes CASSNAGPYYEQYF.

The V gene is TRBV11-2, the J gene TRBJ2-7; tentatively, D is TRBD1 (5 bases). Germline CDR1 reads SGHAT; CDR2 reads FQNNGV. V lost 3 bases and J lost 6, with 9 bases in between. The CDR3 has 12 amino acids. In DNA form, the CDR3 reads TGTGCCAGCAGCTTGACGCAGGGCGAGCAGTACTTC. Translating it yields CASSLTQGEQYF.

This clone showed up just a few times. V and J are TRBV6-5 and TRBJ1-6; a possible D gene is TRBD1 (5 bases). Trimming stripped 2 bases from V and 10 bases from J, with 12 bases between. CDR3 length: 14 amino acids. CDR1 is MNHEY and CDR2 is SVGAGI in the germline V gene. DNA of the CDR3: TGTGCCAGCAGTTACCCTGGGGCAGGGTCACCCCTCCACTTT. It yields the protein CASSYPGAGSPLHF.

This clone was picked up a small number of times. V usage is TRBV29-1 and J usage is TRBJ2-6; 7 bases are shared with TRBD1. Trimming took 3 bases from V and 0 from J; bases not matched to a gene: 11. The CDR3 length is 18 residues. Looked up from germline, CDR1 is SQVTM and CDR2 is ANQGSEA. CDR3 loop: CSVESPGTENSGANVLTF. In nucleotides, the CDR3 is TGCAGCGTTGAGTCCCCCGGGACAGAAAACTCTGGGGCCAACGTCCTGACTTTC.

V gene TRBV14 combines with J gene TRBJ2-5; D is perhaps TRBD2 (6 bases). CDR1 and CDR2 from the germline V gene are SGHDN and FVKESK. The CDR3 spans 15 residues. V was trimmed by 1 base and J by 4 bases, leaving 13 bases between them. Here the CDR3 DNA reads TGTGCCAGCAGCCAAGTAGGAGGAGGGCTAGAGACCCAGTACTTC. It yields the protein CASSQVGGGLETQYF.